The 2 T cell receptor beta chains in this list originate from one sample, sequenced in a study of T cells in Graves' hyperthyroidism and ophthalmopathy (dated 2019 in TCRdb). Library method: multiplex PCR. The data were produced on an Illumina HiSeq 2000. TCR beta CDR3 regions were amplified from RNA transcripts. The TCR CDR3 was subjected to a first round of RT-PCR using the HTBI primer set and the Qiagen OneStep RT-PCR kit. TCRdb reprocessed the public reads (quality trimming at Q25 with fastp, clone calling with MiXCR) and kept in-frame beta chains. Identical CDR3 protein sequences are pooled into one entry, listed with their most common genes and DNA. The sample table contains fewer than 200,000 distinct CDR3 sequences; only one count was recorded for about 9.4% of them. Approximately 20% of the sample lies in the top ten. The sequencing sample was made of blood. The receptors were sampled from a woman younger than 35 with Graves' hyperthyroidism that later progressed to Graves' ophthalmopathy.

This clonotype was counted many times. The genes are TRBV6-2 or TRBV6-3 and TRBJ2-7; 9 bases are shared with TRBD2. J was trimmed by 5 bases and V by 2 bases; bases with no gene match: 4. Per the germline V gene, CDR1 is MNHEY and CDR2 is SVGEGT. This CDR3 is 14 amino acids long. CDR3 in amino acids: CASSYDSGSDEQYF. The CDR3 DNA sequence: TGTGCCAGCAGTTACGATAGCGGGAGCGACGAGCAGTACTTC.

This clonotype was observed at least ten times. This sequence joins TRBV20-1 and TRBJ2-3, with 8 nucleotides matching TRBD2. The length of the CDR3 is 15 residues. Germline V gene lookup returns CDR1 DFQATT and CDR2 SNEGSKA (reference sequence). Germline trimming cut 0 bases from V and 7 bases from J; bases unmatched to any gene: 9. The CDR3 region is CSARDFSGGLYTQYF. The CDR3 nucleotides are TGCAGTGCTAGAGATTTCAGCGGGGGCTTATATACGCAGTATTTT.